This section outlines one TCR beta chain sequence together with its context. What it binds is unknown. These data originate in a study of CD8+ T cells in alopecia areata. Study information: A regimen of oral tofacitinib, 5 to 10 mg twice daily, was given to treated patients. Once tofacitinib had been taken for 6 to 18 months, 6 months off drug followed.

Per germline, CDR1 GTSNPN and CDR2 SVGIG (reference sequence). The CDR3 consists of 14 residues. Between the trimmed V and J ends, which lost 0 bases and 7 bases, there was a span of 13 bases. After isolation, RNA underwent reverse transcription to generate cDNA as the sequencing template. Profiled with immunoSEQ multiplex PCR; TCRdb holds only in-frame clones, not every one. Of roughly 170,000 clones detected, 59% appear once; the ten largest clones hold approximately 14%. Whole-study findings and limits: Compared with mice, patients displayed less clear TCR sharing, possibly for HLA-related reasons.

Those with alopecia areata gave lesional scalp punch biopsies and peripheral blood. The V call is TRBV30, the J call TRBJ1-5; D is possibly TRBD1 (5 bases). The source is a human donor with alopecia areata. The source was CD4+ T cells sorted from blood, collected at week 0. The CDR3 is CAWSVTGRGQPQHF. CDR3 in DNA: TGTGCCTGGAGTGTTACGGGGCGCGGACAGCCCCAGCATTTT.